This T cell receptor (beta chain) was identified in a study of Graves' ophthalmopathy and Graves' hyperthyroidism. On the study more broadly: Researchers classed hyperthyroidism as stable given no ophthalmopathy within 18 months of follow-up. Findings and limits, study-wide: As the model predicted ophthalmopathy progression, it achieved a sensitivity of around 70% and a specificity of 72.22%.

Beta-chain TCR CDR3 regions were amplified from RNA transcripts. Second-round multiplex PCR came after a first-round RT-PCR that employed HTBI primers. TCRdb recomputed calls from the multiplex PCR reads with MiXCR, one row per CDR3 protein. Of a few hundred thousand distinct CDR3 sequences in the sample, roughly 40% were seen once. Comment on this clonotype: Its specificity is not known. A single base separates this from a much larger clone, so it may be a read error.

The CDR3 sequence is 15 residues long. The V gene's germline CDR1 is LNHDA and CDR2 SQIVND (reference sequence). The chain links TRBV19 to TRBJ2-6; D remains ambiguous. This TCR came from an adult man with Graves' hyperthyroidism. The sequencing sample was made of peripheral blood or thyroid tissue (not recorded which). The CDR3 bases are TGTGCCAGTAGTGTAGAAGGGACTGGGGCCAACGTCCTGACTTTC. As protein: CASSVEGTGANVLTF. Together with reference TRBV19 and TRBJ2-6, the CDR3 gives the full variable domain: DGGITQSPKYLFRKEGQNVTLSCEQNLNHDAMYWYRQDPGQGLRLIYYSQIVNDFQKGDIAEGYSVSREKKESFPLTVTSAQKNPTAFYLCASSVEGTGANVLTFGAGSRLTVL.